A single sample is the source of the 25 T cell receptor beta chains below, sequenced in a study of cytomegalovirus exposure and HLA in healthy donors. The PCR ran on 60 Vbeta and 13 Jbeta primers. Repertoires were generated with immunoSEQ multiplex PCR, while TCRdb's copy carries only in-frame clones and drops some. The profile shows under 55,000 clones, around 70% of them singletons. The sequenced sample consisted of PBMCs. The source is a woman aged 50 to 60 in good health and CMV-seronegative.

The table lists this clone with a few counts. The chain carries TRBV18 and TRBJ2-7; D unresolved. V lost 6 bases and J 5 bases, leaving 17 bases between the germline ends. CDR1 and CDR2 from the germline V gene are KGHSH and LQKENI. CDR3 length: 14 residues. This CDR3 is CASSPARQTDEQYF. CDR3 coding DNA: TGTGCCAGCTCTCCAGCGAGGCAGACCGACGAGCAGTACTTC.

This chain links TRBV4-3 with TRBJ1-6, with TRBD1 matching over 7 bases. The trim removed 0 bases at V and 10 bases at J, leaving 6 bases unmatched. CDR3 length: 15 residues. Per germline, CDR1 LGHNA and CDR2 YSLEER. The CDR3 DNA reads as TGCGCCAGCAGCCAAGATCAACAGGGGCGGTCACCCCTCCACTTT. The encoded protein is CASSQDQQGRSPLHF.

This clone was observed a handful of times. The DNA for the CDR3 is TGTGCCAGTAGTTCGGGACAGGGGGATAATGAAAAACTGTTTTTT. Its protein is CASSSGQGDNEKLFF. The chain has TRBV19 and TRBJ1-4, with TRBD1 matching 11 bases. The CDR3 extends over 15 amino acids. CDR1 is LNHDA and CDR2 is SQIVND in the germline V gene (reference sequence). J was trimmed by 4 bases and V by 5 bases; bases with no gene match: 3.

The rearrangement links TRBV7-9 to TRBJ1-4; D not certain. The CDR3 covers 12 residues. The V end lost 5 bases, the J end lost 5 bases, and 6 bases lay between the germline ends. Per germline, CDR1 SEHNR and CDR2 FQNEAQ (reference sequence). The CDR3 DNA reads as TGTGCCAGCAGCCCGCGCAATGAAAAACTGTTTTTT. Residues: CASSPRNEKLFF.

The chain has TRBV21-1 and TRBJ2-1; the table gives TRBD1 as D, unverified against the DNA. TRBV21-1 is marked as a pseudogene. The CDR3 has 17 residues. CDR3 DNA sequence: TGTGCCAGCAGCAGTTTGTTATCCGGGACAGTCTACAATGAGCAGTTCTTC. Protein sequence: CASSSLLSGTVYNEQFF.

This sequence joins TRBV9 and TRBJ2-3; TRBD1 is a possible D gene (5 bases). Germline values: CDR1 SGDLS, CDR2 YYNGEE. The CDR3 is made up of 17 amino acids. The germline V and J ends were trimmed by 0 bases and 0 bases, with 14 bases remaining between them. The CDR3, as DNA: TGTGCCAGCAGCGTAGAGGGGTGGAGCTTAAGCACAGATACGCAGTATTTT. This encodes CASSVEGWSLSTDTQYF.

V and J are TRBV6-6 and TRBJ1-4; D might be TRBD1 (5 bases). The germline V gene encodes CDR1 MNHNY and CDR2 SVGAGI (reference sequence). The CDR3 loop spans 12 amino acids. Trimming cost V 4 bases and J 10 bases, with 10 bases left between them. CDR3 residues: CASSSQGGKLFF. In nucleotides, the CDR3 is TGTGCCAGCAGTTCCCAGGGTGGAAAACTGTTTTTT.

This clone turned up a few times. CDR3 protein: CAISESSGGILNTGELFF. CDR3 nucleotide sequence: TGTGCCATCAGTGAATCTAGCGGGGGGATCCTGAACACCGGGGAGCTGTTTTTT. The V and J genes are TRBV10-3 and TRBJ2-2; 11 bases fit TRBD2. Germline lookup yields CDR1 ENHRY and CDR2 SYGVKD. The CDR3 consists of 18 residues. With 3 bases clipped from V and 1 base from J, the junction kept 7 bases outside the gene matches.

V is TRBV5-1 and J is TRBJ2-7, with D perhaps matching TRBD1 (6 bases). Trimming shortened V by 2 bases and J by 6 bases, and 12 bases separated the two germline ends. There are 13 residues in the CDR3. CDR1 is SGHRS and CDR2 is YFSETQ in the germline V gene. The CDR3 spells CASSLQGFGEQYF. CDR3 sequence (DNA): TGCGCCAGCAGCTTACAGGGATTCGGCGAGCAGTACTTC.

This chain links TRBV11-2 with TRBJ2-2, with TRBD2 identical over 13 bases. The CDR3 loop spans 17 amino acids. Germline CDR1 reads SGHAT; CDR2 reads FQNNGV. Trimming took 8 bases from V and 4 from J; bases not matched to a gene: 10. The CDR3 sequence is CASGTSGIGRGTGELFF. The CDR3, as DNA: TGTGCCAGCGGGACTAGCGGGATCGGTCGGGGCACCGGGGAGCTGTTTTTT.

The gene calls are TRBV29-1 and TRBJ2-3; 9 bases line up with TRBD1. Germline V gene sequence: CDR1 SQVTM, CDR2 ANQGSEA. CDR3 length equals 15 residues. J gave up 3 bases and V 5 bases, and 9 bases lay outside the gene matches. CDR3 residues: CSVSGKGQGTDTQYF. Written as DNA, the CDR3 is TGCAGCGTTTCGGGGAAGGGACAGGGAACAGATACGCAGTATTTT.

This chain uses TRBV9 with TRBJ2-5, with D possibly being TRBD1 (5 bases). This CDR3 contains 14 residues. In germline, CDR1 is SGDLS, CDR2 YYNGEE. V was trimmed by 3 bases and J by 2 bases, leaving 11 bases between them. Here the CDR3 reads CASSASGIQETQYF. CDR3 DNA: TGTGCCAGCAGCGCCTCAGGGATTCAAGAGACCCAGTACTTC.

The genes are TRBV30 and TRBJ2-7; D is perhaps TRBD1 (5 bases). The CDR3 is 14 amino acids. Between the trimmed V and J ends, which lost 4 bases and 3 bases, there was a span of 16 bases. CDR1 is GTSNPN and CDR2 is SVGIG in the germline V gene (reference sequence). In DNA form, the CDR3 reads TGTGCCTGGACTGAAAAGGGGAAGGGCTACGAGCAGTACTTC. Its protein is CAWTEKGKGYEQYF.

The rearrangement links TRBV7-2 to TRBJ1-5, with 8 bases that match TRBD1. Germline trimming cut 4 bases from V and 10 bases from J; bases unmatched to any gene: 6. The CDR3 runs 13 residues. The germline V gene has CDR1 SGHTA and CDR2 FQGNSA. The CDR3 spells CASSWTGREPQHF. CDR3 DNA: TGTGCCAGCAGCTGGACAGGGCGGGAACCCCAGCATTTT.

Sample share makes this clone medium-sized. J is TRBJ2-7 and V is TRBV5-1, with TRBD2 as a possible D gene (6 bases). Trimming left V 10 bases short and J 3 bases short, with 14 bases between. This CDR3 spans 12 amino acids. Per germline, CDR1 SGHRS and CDR2 YFSETQ. Here the CDR3 DNA reads TGCGCCCGGGGGAGCAGATGCTACGAGCAGTACTTC. Its protein is CARGSRCYEQYF.

This clone was recorded a few times. The V gene is TRBV9, the J gene TRBJ2-1; 10 nucleotides line up with TRBD2. The CDR3 length is 16 residues. With 0 bases clipped from V and 5 bases from J, the junction kept 5 bases outside the gene matches. CDR1 and CDR2 from the germline V gene are SGDLS and YYNGEE. This CDR3 reads CASSVGGLAGDNEQFF. DNA of the CDR3: TGTGCCAGCAGCGTAGGGGGGCTAGCGGGGGACAATGAGCAGTTCTTC. Looking up the rest from reference TRBV9 and TRBJ2-1 gives the full variable domain: DSGVTQTPKHLITATGQRVTLRCSPRSGDLSVYWYQQSLDQGLQFLIQYYNGEERAKGNILERFSAQQFPDLHSELNLSSLELGDSALYFCASSVGGLAGDNEQFFGPGTRLTVL.

The chain recombines TRBV9 with TRBJ1-1; maybe TRBD1 (5 bases). The CDR3 consists of 13 residues. Germline CDR1 SGDLS, CDR2 YYNGEE. The V end was cut by 6 bases, the J end by 1 base, with 10 bases between. Here the CDR3 DNA reads TGTGCCAGCACGAACAGGCAGAACACTGAAGCTTTCTTT. It specifies CASTNRQNTEAFF. Complete variable domain (other parts from reference TRBV9 and TRBJ1-1): DSGVTQTPKHLITATGQRVTLRCSPRSGDLSVYWYQQSLDQGLQFLIQYYNGEERAKGNILERFSAQQFPDLHSELNLSSLELGDSALYFCASTNRQNTEAFFGQGTRLTVV.

The V gene is TRBV6-1, the J gene TRBJ2-3; 8 nucleotides align to TRBD1. This CDR3 spans 15 amino acids. The ends lost 10 bases at V and 1 base at J; junction bases unmatched: 10. Germline CDR1 and CDR2: MNHNS and SASEGT. In DNA form, the CDR3 reads TGTGCCACTGCCGAACAGGGGGAGGGCACAGATACGCAGTATTTT. As protein: CATAEQGEGTDTQYF.

The chain has TRBV5-4 and TRBJ2-3; the match to TRBD2 covers 9 bases. J gave up 0 bases and V 4 bases, and 9 bases lay outside the gene matches. Germline V CDR1 and CDR2: SGHNT, YYREEE (reference sequence). The CDR3 covers 17 residues. CDR3 sequence: CASSLDIAGASTDTQYF. The DNA of the CDR3 is TGTGCCAGCAGCCTAGACATAGCGGGGGCCAGCACAGATACGCAGTATTTT. The variable domain in full, with the rest retrieved from reference TRBV5-4 and TRBJ2-3, is ETGVTQSPTHLIKTRGQQVTLRCSSQSGHNTVSWYQQALGQGPQFIFQYYREEENGRGNFPPRFSGLQFPNYSSELNVNALELDDSALYLCASSLDIAGASTDTQYFGPGTRLTVL.

This clone has just a few counts. V usage is TRBV7-2 and J usage is TRBJ2-2; no definite D call. The CDR3 has 16 residues. The V gene lost 1 base and the J gene lost 0 bases, with 9 bases spanning the gap. Germline CDR1 is SGHTA and CDR2 is FQGNSA. The CDR3 region has the DNA TGTGCCAGCAGCTTAGGTCAGTCTGCGAACACCGGGGAGCTGTTTTTT. This sequence encodes CASSLGQSANTGELFF.

The chain uses TRBV18 and TRBJ1-4; D uncertain. Trimming took 2 bases from V and 10 from J, leaving 11 bases between them. The germline V gene encodes CDR1 KGHSH and CDR2 LQKENI. This CDR3 is built from 13 residues. CDR3: CASSPGPERKLFF. The DNA of the CDR3 is TGTGCCAGCTCACCAGGTCCCGAGAGAAAACTGTTTTTT.

V and J are TRBV5-1 and TRBJ2-5, with 9 bases aligning to TRBD2. There are 14 residues in the CDR3. Germline assignment: CDR1 SGHRS and CDR2 YFSETQ. Unmatched junction bases numbered 5, after V lost 4 bases and J lost 4 bases. CDR3: CASSPAGGSETQYF. In DNA form, the CDR3 reads TGCGCCAGCAGCCCAGCGGGGGGATCAGAGACCCAGTACTTC. Full variable domain (remainder filled in from reference TRBV5-1 and TRBJ2-5): KAGVTQTPRYLIKTRGQQVTLSCSPISGHRSVSWYQQTPGQGLQFLFEYFSETQRNKGNFPGRFSGRQFSNSRSEMNVSTLELGDSALYLCASSPAGGSETQYFGPGTRLLVL.

DNA for the CDR3: TGTGCCAGCAGCCACGACTTCTACAATGAGCAGTTCTTC. This sequence encodes CASSHDFYNEQFF. The chain has TRBV4-2 and TRBJ2-1; D is uncertain. The CDR3 is 13 amino acids. V was cut by 3 bases and J by 3 bases, with 6 bases left in between. Per the germline V gene, CDR1 is LGHNA and CDR2 is YNFKEQ.

The J gene is TRBJ2-1, the V gene TRBV9, with D possibly being TRBD2 (6 bases). From germline, CDR1 is SGDLS and CDR2 YYNGEE. The CDR3 length is 15 residues. V was clipped by 2 bases and J by 0 bases, with 9 bases between them. The DNA of the CDR3 is TGTGCCAGCAGCGTTCTAGCGAACTCCTACAATGAGCAGTTCTTC. Translating gives CASSVLANSYNEQFF. Full variable domain (missing parts from reference TRBV9 and TRBJ2-1): DSGVTQTPKHLITATGQRVTLRCSPRSGDLSVYWYQQSLDQGLQFLIQYYNGEERAKGNILERFSAQQFPDLHSELNLSSLELGDSALYFCASSVLANSYNEQFFGPGTRLTVL.

The CDR3 bases are TGTGCCAGCAGTGAAGGACGGGGGACAGTCACTGAAGCTTTCTTT. Its translation: CASSEGRGTVTEAFF. The chain links TRBV2 to TRBJ1-1; 7 nucleotides align to TRBD1. The CDR3 length is 15 residues. The junction had 6 bases not matched to a gene; V was cut back by 1 base and J by 4 bases. Germline V gene lookup returns CDR1 SNHLY and CDR2 FYNNEI.